This T cell receptor beta chain stems from a study of blood T cell repertoires in COVID-19. Study-wide background: The United States, Italy and Spain supplied acute and convalescent COVID-19 samples. T cells, B-cell-depleted T cells, or PBMCs provided the cDNA or gDNA that served as material.

CDR1 and CDR2 (germline): MDHEN, SYDVKM. The CDR3 is made up of 16 amino acids. Trimming at V came to 5 bases and at J to 3 bases, leaving 8 bases not matched to a gene. Assay: immunoSEQ multiplex PCR; the TCRdb copy retains only in-frame clones and omits some. The sample records some 150,000 clones, roughly 80% being singletons. The sequenced sample was peripheral blood. This chain uses TRBV28 with TRBJ1-4; 8 bases are shared with TRBD1. The clonotype comes from an older woman with acute or convalescent COVID-19. The CDR3: CASSLHRGWANEKLFF. CDR3 in DNA: TGTGCCAGCAGTCTTCACAGGGGGTGGGCTAATGAAAAACTGTTTTTT.